The TCR beta chain described here comes from a study of shared clonotypes between healthy human individuals. Measured with immunoSEQ multiplex PCR; TCRdb has only the in-frame clones, and not every one. The sample yields 550,000 to 700,000 clones, approximately 73% seen once. V lost 2 bases to trimming and J lost 5 bases, with 24 bases between them. The V gene's germline CDR1 is SGHAT and CDR2 FQNNGV. The CDR3 length is 18 residues. All donors were healthy HIV-negative adults lacking recent acute infections or vaccinations. This clone was picked up a small number of times. This sequence joins TRBV11-2 and TRBJ2-5; maybe TRBD2 (7 bases). The sequence came from a woman aged 25 to 39 in good health. Sequencing input: memory CD4+ T cells sorted from blood. Subset of the sample: CD45RA-negative fraction. The CDR3 is CASSLSWGGAIGRETQYF. CDR3 nucleotides: TGTGCCAGCAGCTTATCCTGGGGGGGCGCAATAGGGCGGGAGACCCAGTACTTC.